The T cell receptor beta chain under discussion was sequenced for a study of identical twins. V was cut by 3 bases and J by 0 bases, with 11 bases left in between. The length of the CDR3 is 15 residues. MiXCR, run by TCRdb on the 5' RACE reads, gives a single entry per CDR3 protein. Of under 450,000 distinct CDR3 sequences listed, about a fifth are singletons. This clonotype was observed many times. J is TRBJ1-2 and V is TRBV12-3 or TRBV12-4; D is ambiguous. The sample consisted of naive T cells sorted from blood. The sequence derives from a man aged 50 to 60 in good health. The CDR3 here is CASSFLQETNYGYTF. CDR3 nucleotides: TGTGCCAGCAGTTTCTTGCAGGAAACTAACTATGGCTACACCTTC.